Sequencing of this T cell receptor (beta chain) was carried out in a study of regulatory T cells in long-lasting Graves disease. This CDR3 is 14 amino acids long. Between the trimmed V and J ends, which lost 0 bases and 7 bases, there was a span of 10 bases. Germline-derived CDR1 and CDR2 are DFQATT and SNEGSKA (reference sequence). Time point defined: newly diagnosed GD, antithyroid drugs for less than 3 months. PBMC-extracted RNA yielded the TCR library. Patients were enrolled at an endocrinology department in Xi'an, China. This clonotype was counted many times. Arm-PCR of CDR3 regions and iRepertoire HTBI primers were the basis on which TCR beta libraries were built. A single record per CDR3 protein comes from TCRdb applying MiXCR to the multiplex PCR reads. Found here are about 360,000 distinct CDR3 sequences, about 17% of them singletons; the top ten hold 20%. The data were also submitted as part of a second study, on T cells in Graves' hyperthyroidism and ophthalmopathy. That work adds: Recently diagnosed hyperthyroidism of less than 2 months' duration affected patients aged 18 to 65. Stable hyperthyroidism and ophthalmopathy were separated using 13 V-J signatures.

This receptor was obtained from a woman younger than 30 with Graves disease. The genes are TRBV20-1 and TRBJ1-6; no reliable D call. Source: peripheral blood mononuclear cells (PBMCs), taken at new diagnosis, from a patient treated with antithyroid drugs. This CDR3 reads CSARDGHENSPLHF. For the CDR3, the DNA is TGCAGTGCTAGAGATGGGCATGAGAATTCACCCCTCCACTTT.